The source of this T cell receptor (beta chain) is a study of CXCR3-negative and CXCR3-positive naive CD8 T cells. General study points: CXCR3-positive naive cells had more hydrophobic TRB CDR3s than CXCR3-negative naive cells. For memory CD8+ cells diversity was much lower, but both naive subsets had comparably high diversity. Fresh PBMCs went into most assays, and CXCR3 expression partly declined after cryopreservation.

On this clonotype: Its cognate antigen is unknown.

5' RACE with UMI labels generated the TRB cDNA libraries. After re-calling the 5' RACE reads, TCRdb lists one entry per CDR3 protein, DNA absent. The table lists 100,000 to 150,000 distinct CDR3 sequences. Naive CD8+ T cells showed CD45RO-CCR7+CD27+CD95-. This receptor was identified in a human donor in good health. Some clones in this sample may be carry-over from other donors' samples. Sequencing was carried out using naive CXCR3- CD8+ T cells from blood. This sample's subset: CD45RO-CCR7+CD27+CD95- naive CD8+ T cells lacking CXCR3 (TNR3-).

This chain's CDR3 is CAISELTLPHNEQFF. This chain links TRBV10-3 with TRBJ2-1. This CDR3 comprises 15 residues. The germline gives CDR1 ENHRY, CDR2 SYGVKD.